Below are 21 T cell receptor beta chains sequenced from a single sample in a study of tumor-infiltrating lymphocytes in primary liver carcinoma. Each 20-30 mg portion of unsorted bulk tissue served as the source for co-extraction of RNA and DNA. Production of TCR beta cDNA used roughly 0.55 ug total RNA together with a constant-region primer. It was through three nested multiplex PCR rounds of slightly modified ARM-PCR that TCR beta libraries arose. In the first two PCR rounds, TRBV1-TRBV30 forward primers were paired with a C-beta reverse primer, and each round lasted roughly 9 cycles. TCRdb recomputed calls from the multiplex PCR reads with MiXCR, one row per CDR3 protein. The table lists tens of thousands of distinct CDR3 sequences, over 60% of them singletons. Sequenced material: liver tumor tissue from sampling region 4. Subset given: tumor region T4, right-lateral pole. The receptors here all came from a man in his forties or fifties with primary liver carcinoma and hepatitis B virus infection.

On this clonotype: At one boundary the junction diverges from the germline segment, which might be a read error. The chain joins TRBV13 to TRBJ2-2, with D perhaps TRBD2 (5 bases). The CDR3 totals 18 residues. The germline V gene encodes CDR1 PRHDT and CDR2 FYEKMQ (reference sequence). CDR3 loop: CSSSSSSERVGDTGELFF. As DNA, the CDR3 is TGTTCCAGCAGCTCAAGCAGCGAGAGGGTGGGAGACACCGGGGAGCTGTTTTTT.

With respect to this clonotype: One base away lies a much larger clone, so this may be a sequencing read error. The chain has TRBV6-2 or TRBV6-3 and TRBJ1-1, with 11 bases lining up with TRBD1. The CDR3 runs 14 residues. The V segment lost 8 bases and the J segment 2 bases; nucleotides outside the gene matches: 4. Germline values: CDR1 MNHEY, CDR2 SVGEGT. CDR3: CASCWTGGNTEAFF. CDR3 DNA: TGTGCCAGCTGTTGGACAGGGGGCAACACTGAAGCTTTCTTT.

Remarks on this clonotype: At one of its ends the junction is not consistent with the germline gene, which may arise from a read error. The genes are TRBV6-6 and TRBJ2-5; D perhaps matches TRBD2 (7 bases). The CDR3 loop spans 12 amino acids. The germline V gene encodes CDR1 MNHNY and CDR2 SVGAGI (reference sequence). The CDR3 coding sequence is TGTGCCACCGCGGGGGCTCGGGAGACCCACTACTTC. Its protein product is CATAGARETHYF.

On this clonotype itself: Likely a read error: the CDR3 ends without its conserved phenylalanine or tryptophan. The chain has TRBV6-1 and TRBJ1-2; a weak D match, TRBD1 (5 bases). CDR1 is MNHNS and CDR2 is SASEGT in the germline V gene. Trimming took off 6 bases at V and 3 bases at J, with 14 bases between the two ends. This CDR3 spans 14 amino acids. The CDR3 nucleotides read TGTGCCAGCAGGGGGGGTGGGCCTGACTATGGCTACACCTCC. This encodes CASRGGGPDYGYTS.

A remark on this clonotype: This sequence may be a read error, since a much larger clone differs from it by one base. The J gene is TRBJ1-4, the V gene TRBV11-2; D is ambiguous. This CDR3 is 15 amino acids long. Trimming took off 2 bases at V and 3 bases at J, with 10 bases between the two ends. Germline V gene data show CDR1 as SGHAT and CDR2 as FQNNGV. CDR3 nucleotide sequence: TGTGCCAGCAGCTTATCCCCCGCAGCTAATGAAAAACTGTTTTTT. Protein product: CASSLSPAANEKLFF.

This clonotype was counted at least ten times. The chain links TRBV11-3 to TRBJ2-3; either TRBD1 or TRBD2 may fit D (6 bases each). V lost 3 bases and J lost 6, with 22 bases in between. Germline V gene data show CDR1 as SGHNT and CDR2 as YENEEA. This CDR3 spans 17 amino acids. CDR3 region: CASSFSSGGLGGDTQYF. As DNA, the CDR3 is TGTGCCAGCAGCTTCTCCTCCGGGGGCCTAGGGGGGGATACGCAGTATTTT.

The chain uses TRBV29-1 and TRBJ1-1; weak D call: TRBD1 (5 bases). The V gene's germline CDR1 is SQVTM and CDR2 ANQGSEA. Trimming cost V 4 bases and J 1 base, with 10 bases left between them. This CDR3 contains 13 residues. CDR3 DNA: TGCAGCGTTGGGGGGAGGGCGAACACTGAAGCTTTCTTT. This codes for CSVGGRANTEAFF.

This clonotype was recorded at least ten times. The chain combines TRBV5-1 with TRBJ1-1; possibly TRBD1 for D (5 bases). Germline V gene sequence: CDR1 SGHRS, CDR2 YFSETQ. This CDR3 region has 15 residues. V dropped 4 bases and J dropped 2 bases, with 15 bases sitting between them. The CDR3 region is CASSALAGSNTEAFF. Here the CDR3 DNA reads TGCGCCAGCAGCGCCTTGGCAGGGAGCAACACTGAAGCTTTCTTT. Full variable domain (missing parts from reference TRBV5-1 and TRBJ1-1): KAGVTQTPRYLIKTRGQQVTLSCSPISGHRSVSWYQQTPGQGLQFLFEYFSETQRNKGNFPGRFSGRQFSNSRSEMNVSTLELGDSALYLCASSALAGSNTEAFFGQGTRLTVV.

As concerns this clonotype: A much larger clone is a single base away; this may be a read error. This chain's CDR3 is CASSPTRCNEQFF. CDR3 sequence (DNA): TGTGCCAGCAGCCCGACTAGATGCAATGAGCAGTTCTTC. The rearrangement links TRBV7-3 to TRBJ2-1; a weak D match, TRBD2 (6 bases). This CDR3 is 13 amino acids long. The V gene's germline CDR1 is SGHTA and CDR2 FQGTGA. With 5 bases removed from V and 6 bases from J, the gap between germline ends came to 11 bases.

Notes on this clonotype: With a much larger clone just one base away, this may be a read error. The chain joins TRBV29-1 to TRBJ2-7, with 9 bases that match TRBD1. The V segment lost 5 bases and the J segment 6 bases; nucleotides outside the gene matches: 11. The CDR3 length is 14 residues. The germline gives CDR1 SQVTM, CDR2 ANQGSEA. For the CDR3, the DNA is TGCAGCGTTATAACAGGGGGCAGCCCCTGCGAGCAGTACTTC. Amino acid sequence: CSVITGGSPCEQYF.

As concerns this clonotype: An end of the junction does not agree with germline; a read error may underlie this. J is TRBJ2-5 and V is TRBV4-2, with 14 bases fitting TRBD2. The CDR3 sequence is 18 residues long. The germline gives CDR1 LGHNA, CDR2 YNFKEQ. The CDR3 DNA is TGTGACAGCAGCCTAACGACTAGCGGGAGGGCCGGCTCGGAGACCCAGTACTTC. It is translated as CDSSLTTSGRAGSETQYF.

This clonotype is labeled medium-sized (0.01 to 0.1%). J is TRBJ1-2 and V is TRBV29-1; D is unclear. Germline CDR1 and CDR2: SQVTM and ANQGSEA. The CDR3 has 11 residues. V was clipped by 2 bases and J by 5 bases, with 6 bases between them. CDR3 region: CSVERGYGYTF. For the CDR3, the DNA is TGCAGCGTTGAAAGAGGATATGGCTACACCTTC.

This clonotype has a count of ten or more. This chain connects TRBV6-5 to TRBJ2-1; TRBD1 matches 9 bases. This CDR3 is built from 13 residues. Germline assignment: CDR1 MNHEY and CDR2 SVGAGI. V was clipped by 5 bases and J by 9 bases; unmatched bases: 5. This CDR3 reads CASSQRQGGEQFF. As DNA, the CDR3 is TGTGCCAGCAGTCAACGACAGGGGGGTGAGCAGTTCTTC.

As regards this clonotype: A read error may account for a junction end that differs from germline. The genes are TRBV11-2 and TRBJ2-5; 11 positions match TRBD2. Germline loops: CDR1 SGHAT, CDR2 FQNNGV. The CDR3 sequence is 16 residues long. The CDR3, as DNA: TGTGCCAGTAGCCGAACTCCTAGCGGGGGGAAAGAGACCCAGTGCTTC. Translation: CASSRTPSGGKETQCF.

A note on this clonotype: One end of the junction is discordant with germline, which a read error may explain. The CDR3 DNA reads TGTGCCAACAGTTTCACCGAGAACAGGGGCAATCAGCCCCAGCATTTT. As protein: CANSFTENRGNQPQHF. The genes are TRBV28 and TRBJ1-5; maybe TRBD1 (6 bases). This CDR3 is 16 amino acids long. The germline V gene has CDR1 MDHEN and CDR2 SYDVKM. The full variable domain, in which reference TRBV28 and TRBJ1-5 provide the parts outside the CDR3, is DVKVTQSSRYLVKRTGEKVFLECVQDMDHENMFWYRQDPGLGLRLIYFSYDVKMKEKGDIPEGYSVSREKKERFSLILESASTNQTSMYLCANSFTENRGNQPQHFGDGTRLSIL.

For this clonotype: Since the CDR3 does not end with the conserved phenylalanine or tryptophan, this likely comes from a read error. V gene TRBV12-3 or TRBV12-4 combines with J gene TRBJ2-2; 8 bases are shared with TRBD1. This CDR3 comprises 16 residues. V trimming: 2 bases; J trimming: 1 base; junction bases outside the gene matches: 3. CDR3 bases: TGTGCCAGCAGTTTAAAAGGGACAGGGAACACCGGGGAGCTGTTTTCT. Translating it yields CASSLKGTGNTGELFS.

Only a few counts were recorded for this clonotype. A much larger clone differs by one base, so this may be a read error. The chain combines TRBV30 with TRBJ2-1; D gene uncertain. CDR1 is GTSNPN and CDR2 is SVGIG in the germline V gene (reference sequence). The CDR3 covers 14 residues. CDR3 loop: CVWTYRTINEEQFF. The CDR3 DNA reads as TGTGTCTGGACCTACCGGACCATCAATGAGGAGCAGTTCTTC.

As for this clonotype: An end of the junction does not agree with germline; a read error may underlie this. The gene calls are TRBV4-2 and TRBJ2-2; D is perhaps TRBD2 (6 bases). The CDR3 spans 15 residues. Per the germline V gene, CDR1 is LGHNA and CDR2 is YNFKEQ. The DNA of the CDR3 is TGTGCCAGCAGCTTCGCGGGGAGCAACACCGGGAAGCTATTTTTT. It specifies CASSFAGSNTGKLFF.

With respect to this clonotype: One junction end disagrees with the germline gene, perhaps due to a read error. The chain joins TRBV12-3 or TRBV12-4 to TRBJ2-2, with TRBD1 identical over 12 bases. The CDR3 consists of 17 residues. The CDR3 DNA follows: TGTGCCAGCAGCCCCGGGACAGGGGGCGCGGGGACCGAGGAGCTGGTTTTT. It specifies CASSPGTGGAGTEELVF.

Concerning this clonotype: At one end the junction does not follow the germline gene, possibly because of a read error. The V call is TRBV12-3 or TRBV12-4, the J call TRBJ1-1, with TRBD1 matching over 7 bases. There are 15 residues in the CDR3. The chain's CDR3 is CASSLGQGGWTESFF. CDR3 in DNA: TGTGCCAGCAGTTTAGGACAGGGAGGATGGACTGAATCTTTCTTT.

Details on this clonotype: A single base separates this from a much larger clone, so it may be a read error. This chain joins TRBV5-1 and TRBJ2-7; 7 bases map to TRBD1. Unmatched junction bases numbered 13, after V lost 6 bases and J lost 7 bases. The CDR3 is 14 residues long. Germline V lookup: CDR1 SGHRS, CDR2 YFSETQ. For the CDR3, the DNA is TGCGCCAGCACCTCCAACACAGGGGCTGCGGAGCAGTACTTC. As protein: CASTSNTGAAEQYF.